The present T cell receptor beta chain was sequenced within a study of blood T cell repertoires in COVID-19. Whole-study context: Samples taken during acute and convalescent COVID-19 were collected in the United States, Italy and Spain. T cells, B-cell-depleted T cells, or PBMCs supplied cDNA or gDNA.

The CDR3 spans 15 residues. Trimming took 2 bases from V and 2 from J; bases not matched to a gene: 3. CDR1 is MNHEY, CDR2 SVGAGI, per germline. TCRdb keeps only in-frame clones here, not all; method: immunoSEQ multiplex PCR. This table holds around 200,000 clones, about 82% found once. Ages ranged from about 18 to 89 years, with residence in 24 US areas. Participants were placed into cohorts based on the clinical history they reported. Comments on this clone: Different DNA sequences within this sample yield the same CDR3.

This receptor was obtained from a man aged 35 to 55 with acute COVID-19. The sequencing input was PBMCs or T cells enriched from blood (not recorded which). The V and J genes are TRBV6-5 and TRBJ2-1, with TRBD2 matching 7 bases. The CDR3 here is CASSYGSGAYNEQFF. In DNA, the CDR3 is TGTGCCAGCAGTTACGGGAGCGGGGCCTACAATGAGCAGTTCTTC.